This T cell receptor (beta chain) was found in a study of cytomegalovirus exposure and HLA in healthy donors. Overall study: A prior study identified 100 million to 130 million unique TCR beta sequences from around 180 million T cells. Findings and caveats of the study: Among TCR beta chains, those listed as cytomegalovirus-associated numbered about 150. Presence/absence results assume similar sequencing depth per donor, which may not hold.

The CDR3 extends over 14 amino acids. The J segment lost 5 bases and the V segment lost 6 bases, leaving 3 bases of the junction unmatched. Germline values: CDR1 MGHDK, CDR2 SYGVNS. On this clone: Its target is not known.

Primers included in the PCR were 60 Vbeta and 13 Jbeta primers. In the study's own analysis: Among the unique TCR beta chains that a later analysis counted, about 81 million in all, about 12 million were shared. This table comes from immunoSEQ multiplex PCR, and its TCRdb copy is limited to in-frame clones, with some not included. Clone size and the V and J calls come from that table; the DNA yielded D and trimming. The table records about 130,000 clones, approximately 82% of them present only once. Sequencing used PBMCs. The receptor was isolated from a female donor in good health and CMV-seronegative. The chain employs TRBV25-1 and TRBJ2-2; 10 bases line up with TRBD2. CDR3 in DNA: TGTGCCAGCAGCGTAGCGGGAGGTACCGGGGAGCTGTTTTTT. Protein: CASSVAGGTGELFF.